This T cell receptor beta chain derives from a study of monozygotic twins with inflammatory bowel disease (dated by TCRdb to the late 2010s). At the level of the whole study: In total, about 30 monozygotic twin pairs made up the full study: 19 Danish pairs, all IBD-discordant, plus nine German pairs, of which four were IBD-concordant and five were IBD-discordant. Within discordant pairs, disease-associated traits were sought mainly by comparing IBD patients with their genetically identical healthy co-twins. Each individual had, on average, about 151 000 unique TCRalpha sequences and 181 000 unique TCRbeta sequences available for analysis. Study-wide conclusions, independent of this receptor: Concordant and discordant twins showed no difference in repertoire similarity, possibly because of limited statistical power. The results gave no support for a single strong signal or clonotype linked to IBD. A decrease in TCRbeta repertoire diversity, as measured by inverse Simpson index, was observed in IBD patients compared with their healthy co-twins. Compared with healthy twins, IBD patients shared fewer clonotypes with other individuals, and the difference was most pronounced in patients with signs of disease activity. Distinction between different T cell subtypes could not be achieved in the analysis. Differing immunosuppressive treatments among patients may have added background noise and inter-individual variability to the repertoires.

From each donor, a roughly 2.5 ml peripheral blood sample was collected into PAXgene tubes and stored at -80 degrees C. Total RNA was isolated from whole blood with the PAXgene blood miRNA kit on an automated QIAcube, without T cell sorting. Peripheral blood from monozygotic twin pairs concordant or discordant for inflammatory bowel disease was subjected to deep TCRalpha and TCRbeta repertoire profiling with unique molecular barcoding. For every twin pair, smoking habits were documented, and each individual was categorised as a current, former or never smoker. Libraries were constructed by 5' RACE. The input for every TCR library was 3,500 to 4,500 ng of total RNA. cDNA was synthesized with SMARTScribe reverse transcriptase in eight separate reactions per sample. During cDNA synthesis, template switching was used to introduce unique molecular identifiers that contained a 6-nucleotide sample barcode. TCRalpha and TCRbeta cDNA was amplified by two nested PCRs of around 16 and 10 cycles, with bead purification after each PCR. Before amplification, the cDNA was treated with uracil DNA-glycosylase and purified using the QIAquick PCR purification kit. In the second PCR, Illumina TruSeq-compatible adapters and sample-specific barcodes were added. Library quality and concentration were checked on TapeStation and Qubit, and libraries were pooled at 5 to 6.5 ng each. Sequencing of pooled libraries was carried out on an Illumina HiSeq2500 single-index Rapid Run using 2 x 100 bp reads and custom sequencing primers. The study's processing was this. MiGEC version 1.2.6 was used for UMI-based consensus assembly, which corrected PCR and sequencing errors. MiXCR version 2.1.1 was used to carry out V(D)J alignment, clonotype assembly and CDR3 extraction. To normalise gene usage, clonotype sharing and MAIT/NKT TCR abundance, the top 1000, 10 000 and 20 000 clonotypes in each sample were analysed. Diversity was computed as the inverse Simpson index with the vegan R package after downsampling to 27 000 UMIs. Paired Mann-Whitney U tests were applied to discordant twin pairs, and Benjamini-Hochberg correction was used for multiple testing. Reprocessed by TCRdb, the reads give a single entry per CDR3 protein sequence, without DNA. These V and J calls derive from TCRdb rather than the authors' analysis. The table for this sample lists a few hundred thousand distinct CDR3 sequences. The ten most abundant clones make up approximately 2.8% of the sample.

Via the germline V gene, CDR1 is SGDLS and CDR2 YYNGEE. The CDR3 goes from the cysteine to the phenylalanine over 15 residues. The entry carries no DNA sequence. A remark on this clonotype: What antigen it recognizes has not been identified.

This clonotype was sampled from a human donor with ulcerative colitis or Crohn's disease, or a healthy co-twin of an affected twin (not recorded which). The specimen sequenced was blood. The chain was built from TRBV9 and TRBJ2-1; the TCRdb call, TRBD1, lacks DNA for checking. CDR3 protein: CASSVTGTEYNEQFF.